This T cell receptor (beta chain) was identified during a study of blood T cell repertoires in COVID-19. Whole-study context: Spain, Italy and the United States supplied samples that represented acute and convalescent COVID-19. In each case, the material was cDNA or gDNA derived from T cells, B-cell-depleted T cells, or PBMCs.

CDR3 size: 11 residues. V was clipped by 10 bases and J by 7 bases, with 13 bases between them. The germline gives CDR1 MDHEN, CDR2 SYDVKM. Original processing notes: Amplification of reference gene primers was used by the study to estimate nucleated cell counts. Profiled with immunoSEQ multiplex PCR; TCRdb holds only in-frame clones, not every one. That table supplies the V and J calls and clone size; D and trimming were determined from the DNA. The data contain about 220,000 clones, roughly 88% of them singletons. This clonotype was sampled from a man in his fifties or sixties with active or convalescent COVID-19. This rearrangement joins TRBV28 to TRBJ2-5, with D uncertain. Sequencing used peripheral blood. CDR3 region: CATSTPGTQYF. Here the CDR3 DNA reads TGTGCCACTTCGACTCCCGGGACCCAGTACTTC.